These 17 T cell receptor beta chains came from one sample sequenced in a study of blood T cell repertoires in COVID-19. Sequenced by immunoSEQ multiplex PCR; TCRdb stores in-frame clones only, minus some. This sample has 250,000 to 300,000 clones, with 70% to 90% found just once. Sequencing used PBMCs or T cells enriched from blood (not recorded which). Every receptor here comes from a woman aged 60-75 years in a cohort exposed to, infected with or recovered from COVID-19 (not recorded which).

The rearrangement links TRBV28 to TRBJ2-7; 7 bases map to TRBD2. The CDR3 extends over 17 amino acids. With 7 bases clipped from V and 4 bases from J, the junction kept 19 bases outside the gene matches. Germline V CDR1 and CDR2: MDHEN, SYDVKM. This chain's CDR3 is CASTDSGAGEFNYEQYF. The DNA for the CDR3 is TGTGCCAGCACCGACTCCGGGGCGGGAGAATTTAATTACGAGCAGTACTTC.

The CDR3 nucleotides read TGTGCCAGCAGTACCCCGGGGGGGGGAGGGAATGAGCAGTTCTTC. This encodes CASSTPGGGGNEQFF. The chain couples TRBV6-5 to TRBJ2-1, with 8 bases fitting TRBD2. The CDR3 covers 15 residues. CDR1 MNHEY and CDR2 SVGAGI come from the germline V gene. V gave up 5 bases and J gave up 7 bases; unmatched junction bases: 10.

J is TRBJ2-7 and V is TRBV10-1; 11 bases fit TRBD2. In germline, CDR1 is WNHNN, CDR2 SYGVQD (reference sequence). V was clipped by 6 bases and J by 5 bases; unmatched bases: 6. The CDR3 totals 14 residues. CDR3 coding DNA: TGCGCCAGCAGCTCGGGACTAGCGGACCACGAGCAGTACTTC. Its protein product is CASSSGLADHEQYF.

The chain recombines TRBV4-1 with TRBJ1-1; D is uncertain. Looked up from germline, CDR1 is MGHRA and CDR2 is YSYEKL. Deletions cut 0 bases from V and 3 bases from J, with 8 bases between. The CDR3 length is 14 residues. The CDR3 sequence is CASSQDLGDTEAFF. The CDR3 nucleotides read TGCGCCAGCAGCCAAGATCTAGGAGACACTGAAGCTTTCTTT.

This chain uses TRBV30 with TRBJ2-5; 10 bases agree with TRBD2. V shed 0 bases, J shed 3 bases, and the junction held 1 base outside the gene matches. Germline CDR1 reads GTSNPN; CDR2 reads SVGIG (reference sequence). This CDR3 has 14 residues. The CDR3, as DNA: TGTGCCTGGAGTGTCGGACTAGCGGAAGAGACCCAGTACTTC. Amino acid sequence: CAWSVGLAEETQYF.

With respect to this clone: In the same sample, other DNA sequences code for this CDR3. The chain carries TRBV6-2 or TRBV6-3 and TRBJ1-5; D might be TRBD1 (5 bases). This CDR3 is built from 13 residues. The germline CDR1 and CDR2 sequences are MNHEY and SVGEGT. With 2 bases removed from V and 4 bases from J, the gap between germline ends came to 6 bases. CDR3 loop: CASSYRGNQPQHF. CDR3 DNA: TGTGCCAGCAGTTACCGGGGGAATCAGCCCCAGCATTTT.

The V gene is TRBV5-1, the J gene TRBJ2-1; 9 nucleotides agree with TRBD1. V was clipped by 3 bases and J by 8 bases; unmatched bases: 12. The length of the CDR3 is 16 residues. CDR1 SGHRS and CDR2 YFSETQ come from the germline V gene. CDR3 nucleotides: TGCGCCAGCAGCTCCCGAGGGACAGGGATGTTGGATGAGCAGTTCTTC. This gives the protein CASSSRGTGMLDEQFF. The whole variable domain, remainder taken from reference TRBV5-1 and TRBJ2-1, is KAGVTQTPRYLIKTRGQQVTLSCSPISGHRSVSWYQQTPGQGLQFLFEYFSETQRNKGNFPGRFSGRQFSNSRSEMNVSTLELGDSALYLCASSSRGTGMLDEQFFGPGTRLTVL.

The V and J genes are TRBV12-3 or TRBV12-4 and TRBJ1-2; a possible D gene is TRBD1 (5 bases). CDR3 length: 13 amino acids. The germline V and J ends were trimmed by 7 bases and 3 bases, with 12 bases remaining between them. CDR3 in DNA: TGTGCCAGCACCGCTCGGGGGTACTATGGCTACACCTTC. It specifies CASTARGYYGYTF.

This chain uses TRBV2 with TRBJ2-5; 8 bases align to TRBD2. The germline gives CDR1 SNHLY, CDR2 FYNNEI. CDR3 length: 16 residues. The V gene end was trimmed by 4 bases and the J gene end by 0 bases; junction bases not matched to a gene: 7. The CDR3 is CASSGGLAGYQETQYF. CDR3 nucleotides: TGTGCCAGCAGTGGAGGGCTAGCGGGCTACCAAGAGACCCAGTACTTC.

This chain uses TRBV19 with TRBJ2-7, with 8 bases lining up with TRBD1. V dropped 3 bases and J dropped 2; count of bases not matched to a gene: 6. Looked up from germline, CDR1 is LNHDA and CDR2 is SQIVND (reference sequence). The CDR3 covers 15 residues. CDR3 bases: TGTGCCAGTAGTATTTCTGACAGGGGCCCCTACGAGCAGTACTTC. This gives the protein CASSISDRGPYEQYF.

V usage is TRBV28 and J usage is TRBJ1-2; TRBD1 agrees at 9 bases. The CDR3 is 14 residues long. CDR1 and CDR2 from the germline V gene are MDHEN and SYDVKM. Losses at the gene ends were 7 bases for V and 7 bases for J; bases not matched to a gene: 10. CDR3 sequence (DNA): TGTGCCAGCACCACTGGGGGGACAGGGAGTGGCTACACCTTC. It translates to CASTTGGTGSGYTF.

The chain combines TRBV9 with TRBJ2-4; D possibly corresponds to TRBD1 (6 bases). The CDR3 is made up of 14 amino acids. Per the germline V gene, CDR1 is SGDLS and CDR2 is YYNGEE. V lost 0 bases and J lost 6, with 10 bases in between. DNA of the CDR3: TGTGCCAGCAGCGTAGGTCAGGGGTTAAACATTCAGTACTTC. Its protein product is CASSVGQGLNIQYF.

The chain combines TRBV7-2 with TRBJ2-1; maybe TRBD2 (6 bases). This CDR3 contains 15 residues. The ends were cut back, 4 bases at V and 1 base at J, with 11 bases in the middle. CDR1 and CDR2 (germline): SGHTA, FQGNSA. CDR3 in DNA: TGTGCCAGCAGCTCGGGACTTCCTTCCTACAATGAGCAGTTCTTC. This gives the protein CASSSGLPSYNEQFF.

The chain combines TRBV19 with TRBJ2-3; the D gene is possibly TRBD2 (6 bases). Germline loops: CDR1 LNHDA, CDR2 SQIVND (reference sequence). The CDR3 spans 14 residues. V was shortened by 6 bases and J by 1 base, with 11 bases between the two germline ends. In DNA, the CDR3 is TGTGCCAGTAGGCGGGGTTCCGGCACAGATACGCAGTATTTT. It yields the protein CASRRGSGTDTQYF. The full variable domain, with the rest looked up from reference TRBV19 and TRBJ2-3, is DGGITQSPKYLFRKEGQNVTLSCEQNLNHDAMYWYRQDPGQGLRLIYYSQIVNDFQKGDIAEGYSVSREKKESFPLTVTSAQKNPTAFYLCASRRGSGTDTQYFGPGTRLTVL.

The chain has TRBV7-9 and TRBJ2-1; 9 bases match TRBD2. Looked up from germline, CDR1 is SEHNR and CDR2 is FQNEAQ (reference sequence). The CDR3 is 13 residues long. After removal of 6 bases from V and 8 bases from J, the junction contained 5 bases not matched to a gene. CDR3 protein: CASRQGTSHEQFF. The DNA of the CDR3 is TGTGCCAGCAGGCAAGGGACTAGCCATGAGCAGTTCTTC.

This chain links TRBV3-1 (or the pseudogene TRBV3-2) with TRBJ1-3, with 8 bases fitting TRBD1. V dropped 5 bases and J dropped 2; count of bases not matched to a gene: 2. The germline CDR1 and CDR2 sequences are LGHDT and YNNKEL (reference sequence). The CDR3 consists of 14 residues. CDR3 nucleotide sequence: TGTGCCAGCAGCGAGACAGGGGCTGGAAACACCATATATTTT. Translated, it gives CASSETGAGNTIYF.

The rearrangement joins TRBV5-6 to TRBJ2-1; 7 positions match TRBD2. This CDR3 spans 15 amino acids. Germline V gene data show CDR1 as SGHDT and CDR2 as YYEEEE. J gave up 3 bases and V 0 bases, and 3 bases lay outside the gene matches. The CDR3: CASSLAAGDYNEQFF. DNA of the CDR3: TGTGCCAGCAGCTTGGCCGCGGGGGACTACAATGAGCAGTTCTTC. The whole variable domain, remainder taken from reference TRBV5-6 and TRBJ2-1, is DAGVTQSPTHLIKTRGQQVTLRCSPKSGHDTVSWYQQALGQGPQFIFQYYEEEERQRGNFPDRFSGHQFPNYSSELNVNALLLGDSALYLCASSLAAGDYNEQFFGPGTRLTVL.